Listed below are T cell receptor beta chains from one sample, sequenced in a study of PD-1 blockade in classical Hodgkin lymphoma. The assay was immunoSEQ multiplex PCR, and TCRdb's table has in-frame clones only and misses some. The sample comprises 15,000 to 20,000 clones, about four fifths of which are singletons, and 8.4% rests with the top ten. Sequencing was done on a sample of peripheral blood mononuclear cells (PBMCs). Receptor source: a human donor with classical Hodgkin lymphoma. Each CDR3 is given with its conserved first and last residue. The D gene is left open where the match is weak. The size of a clone is reported for some rows only, either as once, few or many, or as a class for expanded clones.

cdr3_nt | cdr3_aa | j_call | d_call | v_call | clone_size
TGTGCCAGTAGTATACGTCCAGAGGTCCCCTACAATGAGCAGTTCTTC | CASSIRPEVPYNEQFF | TRBJ2-1 | NA | TRBV19 | NA
TGTGCCAGCAGCCGGGGACTAGCGGGAGAGCAGTACTTC | CASSRGLAGEQYF | TRBJ2-7 | TRBD2 | TRBV6-5 | NA
TGTGCCAGCAGCTTTCAACCGGGACAGGGGTACGAGCAGTACTTC | CASSFQPGQGYEQYF | TRBJ2-7 | TRBD1 | TRBV9 | NA
TGTGCCAGTAGTATAGACTTTCTTGGACAGACCTACGAGCAGTACTTC | CASSIDFLGQTYEQYF | TRBJ2-7 | NA | TRBV19 | once
TGTGCCATCAGTGAGTCCATAGACAGAGACGAGCAGTACTTC | CAISESIDRDEQYF | TRBJ2-7 | NA | TRBV10-3 | once
TGTGCCAGCAGTCTCCAAGACGAGCAGTACTTC | CASSLQDEQYF | TRBJ2-7 | NA | TRBV2 | NA
TGCGCCAGCAGCTTGGAGACAGGGGGTGGAACCGGGGAGCTGTTTTTT | CASSLETGGGTGELFF | TRBJ2-2 | TRBD1 | TRBV5-1 | NA
TGTGCCAGTAGTCTCCTCAACCAGCCCCAGCATTTT | CASSLLNQPQHF | TRBJ1-5 | NA | TRBV19 | NA
TGTGCCAGCAGCTTACGGGGATTGGGGGAGTGGCGACAAGAGACCCAGTACTTC | CASSLRGLGEWRQETQYF | TRBJ2-5 | NA | TRBV7-6 | NA
TGCAGCGTTGGAAGGGGCTCGAACACTGAAGCTTTCTTT | CSVGRGSNTEAFF | TRBJ1-1 | NA | TRBV29-1 | NA
TGTGCCAGCAGTGACAGGATAGGGGGCGGGGAGCTGTTTTTT | CASSDRIGGGELFF | TRBJ2-2 | NA | TRBV6-1 | few
TGTGCCAGCAGTTCTACACGGAACACTGAAGCTTTCTTT | CASSSTRNTEAFF | TRBJ1-1 | NA | TRBV27 | NA
TGCGCCAGCAGCTTGAGGGACAGGGGACGAGAGACCCAGTACTTC | CASSLRDRGRETQYF | TRBJ2-5 | TRBD1 | TRBV5-1 | NA
TGTGCCATCAAGGCAAGCGGGGGGTCGGAGCAGTACTTC | CAIKASGGSEQYF | TRBJ2-7 | TRBD2 | TRBV10-3 | few
TGCGCCAGCAGCTTGGGGGACTATGGCTACACCTTC | CASSLGDYGYTF | TRBJ1-2 | NA | TRBV5-1 | few
TGTGCCTGCAGTTATGCGGGACAGGGGTCCTTGGAGACCCAGTACTTC | CACSYAGQGSLETQYF | TRBJ2-5 | TRBD1 | TRBV19 | NA
TGTGCCAGCAGTATCGGGACAACCTACGAGCAGTACTTC | CASSIGTTYEQYF | TRBJ2-7 | NA | TRBV6-5 | NA
TGCAGCGTTCTCACCGGATCAGGGGAGACCCAGTACTTC | CSVLTGSGETQYF | TRBJ2-5 | NA | TRBV29-1 | NA
TGTGCCAGCAGCCCCTTTGTCCCACGGGAGCCCCAGCATTTT | CASSPFVPREPQHF | TRBJ1-5 | NA | TRBV27 | NA
TGTGCCAGCAGCGTCTCGGACGGGAATGAGCAGTTCTTC | CASSVSDGNEQFF | TRBJ2-1 | NA | TRBV25-1 | NA
TGTGCCAGCAGGGCTGCCGGGACATCCTACGAGCAGTACTTC | CASRAAGTSYEQYF | TRBJ2-7 | NA | TRBV6-5 | NA
TGTGCCAGCAGCTTGGACATAGCGGGAGTTGGGTACAATGAGCAGTTCTTC | CASSLDIAGVGYNEQFF | TRBJ2-1 | TRBD2 | TRBV7-3 | few
TGTGCCAGCAGTCTACGGGACAGGGACTATGGCTACACCTTC | CASSLRDRDYGYTF | TRBJ1-2 | TRBD1 | TRBV27 | NA
TGCAGCGTTGTATACAGGAGCAGCACAGATACGCAGTATTTT | CSVVYRSSTDTQYF | TRBJ2-3 | NA | TRBV29-1 | NA
TGCGCCAGCAGCCATGTATACCGGGACCTAGGGCCAGATACGCAGTATTTT | CASSHVYRDLGPDTQYF | TRBJ2-3 | NA | TRBV5-1 | NA
TGTGCCAGCAGCTTGGAGGGGGAGCAGTACTTC | CASSLEGEQYF | TRBJ2-7 | NA | TRBV5-6 | NA
TGTGCCAGTAGTATAGGGGCTAGCGGGACGTACAATGAGCAGTTCTTC | CASSIGASGTYNEQFF | TRBJ2-1 | TRBD2 | TRBV19 | once
TGTGCCAGCAGCCCCGATCCTGGTATGGCCCAGCATTTT | CASSPDPGMAQHF | TRBJ1-5 | NA | TRBV7-2 | NA
TGCGCCAGCAGCTTGGAACAGCGTAATTCACCCCTCCACTTT | CASSLEQRNSPLHF | TRBJ1-6 | NA | TRBV5-1 | NA
TGTGCCAGTAGTATTATCCTAACGGGCACAGATACGCAGTATTTT | CASSIILTGTDTQYF | TRBJ2-3 | NA | TRBV19 | NA
TGTGCCAGCCGCAGCGGGGAGCTGTTTTTT | CASRSGELFF | TRBJ2-2 | NA | TRBV2 | NA
TGCAGCGTTGTTGGTGGAGGAGCGGGAGGTTCCTACAATGAGCAGTTCTTC | CSVVGGGAGGSYNEQFF | TRBJ2-1 | TRBD2 | TRBV29-1 | NA
TGCGCCAGCAGCCCTCAGGGGGCCCCTTACAATGAGCAGTTCTTC | CASSPQGAPYNEQFF | TRBJ2-1 | TRBD1 | TRBV5-1 | once
TGTGCCAGCAGCTTAGACGGGACTCCTTCCTACGAGCAGTACTTC | CASSLDGTPSYEQYF | TRBJ2-7 | NA | TRBV7-9 | NA
TGCGCCAGCAGCCAAGTTGACATTGTCTCCTATAATTCACCCCTCCACTTT | CASSQVDIVSYNSPLHF | TRBJ1-6 | NA | TRBV4-1 | NA
TGCGCCAGCATGAGGGCAGCGAACACCGGGGAGCTGTTTTTT | CASMRAANTGELFF | TRBJ2-2 | NA | TRBV10-2 | NA
TGTGCCAGCAGCTCCCCCGGGACAGGGAGGTCTGGGGCCAACGTCCTGACTTTC | CASSSPGTGRSGANVLTF | TRBJ2-6 | TRBD1 | TRBV28 | NA